These 27 T cell receptor beta chains were sequenced from one sample in a study of T cell responses to AZD1222 COVID-19 vaccine. Only in-frame clones appear in the TCRdb table, and some are missing; sequencing was by immunoSEQ multiplex PCR. The sample yields over 100,000 clones, 75% to 85% seen once. This specimen consisted of peripheral blood, obtained 28 days after the second dose of the MenACWY control vaccine. The origin of the receptors is an adult who received the MenACWY meningococcal vaccine as a control.

The chain is built from TRBV5-6 and TRBJ1-6, with 10 bases lining up with TRBD1. The CDR3 consists of 16 residues. The ends lost 0 bases at V and 5 bases at J; junction bases unmatched: 2. Germline V gives CDR1 SGHDT, CDR2 YYEEEE. The CDR3 region has the DNA TGTGCCAGCAGCTTGGGACAGGGGGCAGATAATTCACCCCTCCACTTT. As protein: CASSLGQGADNSPLHF.

The chain has TRBV14 and TRBJ2-1; TRBD1 or TRBD2 may be the D gene (7 bases each). Germline V gives CDR1 SGHDN, CDR2 FVKESK. Trimming shortened V by 3 bases and J by 4 bases, and 10 bases separated the two germline ends. CDR3 length: 14 residues. The CDR3 DNA sequence: TGTGCCAGCAGCCACAGGGGGGGGTACAATGAGCAGTTCTTC. This codes for CASSHRGGYNEQFF. The variable domain in full, completed from reference TRBV14 and TRBJ2-1, reads EAGVTQFPSHSVIEKGQTVTLRCDPISGHDNLYWYRRVMGKEIKFLLHFVKESKQDESGMPNNRFLAERTGGTYSTLKVQPAELEDSGVYFCASSHRGGYNEQFFGPGTRLTVL.

The chain joins TRBV5-8 to TRBJ1-5; maybe TRBD1 (6 bases). The CDR3 length is 16 residues. Germline V lookup: CDR1 SGHTS, CDR2 YDEGEE. Trimming removed 2 bases from V and 0 bases from J, with 12 bases in between. CDR3 amino acids: CASSFGTGHSNQPQHF. CDR3 coding DNA: TGTGCCAGCAGCTTCGGGACGGGACATAGCAATCAGCCCCAGCATTTT.

The chain is built from TRBV5-6 and TRBJ2-1; 8 bases match TRBD1. V lost 3 bases to trimming and J lost 0 bases; unmatched junction nucleotides: 11. Germline loops: CDR1 SGHDT, CDR2 YYEEEE. This CDR3 is built from 18 residues. As DNA, the CDR3 is TGTGCCAGCAGCTCGTCCCGGGACAGGTTTGGCTCCTACAATGAGCAGTTCTTC. It encodes CASSSSRDRFGSYNEQFF. Complete variable domain (other parts from reference TRBV5-6 and TRBJ2-1): DAGVTQSPTHLIKTRGQQVTLRCSPKSGHDTVSWYQQALGQGPQFIFQYYEEEERQRGNFPDRFSGHQFPNYSSELNVNALLLGDSALYLCASSSSRDRFGSYNEQFFGPGTRLTVL.

This clone was observed a single time. This chain connects TRBV11-2 to TRBJ1-6; tentatively, D is TRBD1 (6 bases). The CDR3 loop spans 14 amino acids. V lost 6 bases and J lost 9, with 15 bases in between. Germline V gene sequence: CDR1 SGHAT, CDR2 FQNNGV. The CDR3 region is CASRGGGGPSPLHF. The CDR3 DNA is TGTGCCAGCAGGGGGGGCGGCGGCCCTTCACCCCTCCACTTT.

This chain joins TRBV5-4 and TRBJ2-1; D is uncertain. The CDR3 extends over 13 amino acids. Germline CDR1 SGHNT, CDR2 YYREEE (reference sequence). The V end lost 0 bases, the J end lost 6 bases, and 7 bases lay between the germline ends. The chain's CDR3 is CASSLGQSNEQFF. CDR3 in DNA: TGTGCCAGCAGCTTGGGGCAGAGCAATGAGCAGTTCTTC.

A word on this clone: At one of its ends the junction is not consistent with the germline gene, which may arise from a read error. V gene TRBV7-6 combines with J gene TRBJ2-2, with D possibly TRBD2 on 7 matching bases. The CDR3 has 16 amino acids. Per the germline V gene, CDR1 is SGHVS and CDR2 is FNYEAQ. CDR3: CASTLGGATNTGELFF. CDR3 sequence (DNA): TGTGCCAGCACCTTAGGGGGGGCCACGAACACCGGGGAGCTGTTTTTT.

The table lists this clone with a few counts. The genes are TRBV13 and TRBJ1-1; D gene unclear. The CDR3 spans 14 residues. V was shortened by 5 bases and J by 0 bases, with 10 bases between the two germline ends. Per the germline V gene, CDR1 is PRHDT and CDR2 is FYEKMQ (reference sequence). Here the CDR3 reads CASSLRGMNTEAFF. CDR3 DNA: TGTGCCAGCAGCCTACGTGGGATGAACACTGAAGCTTTCTTT.

The rearrangement joins TRBV11-2 to TRBJ1-6; 7 nucleotides align to TRBD1. Germline V gene sequence: CDR1 SGHAT, CDR2 FQNNGV. This CDR3 is 14 amino acids long. The J segment lost 11 bases and the V segment lost 5 bases, leaving 9 bases of the junction unmatched. The CDR3 DNA reads TGTGCCAGCAGCCATGGGACAGTACAGCCACCCCTCCACTTT. This translates into CASSHGTVQPPLHF.

J is TRBJ2-6 and V is TRBV2; no clear D. The CDR3 is made up of 14 amino acids. Germline V gene sequence: CDR1 SNHLY, CDR2 FYNNEI. Trimming cost V 1 base and J 4 bases, with 5 bases left between them. Written as DNA, the CDR3 is TGTGCCAGCAGTGAAGTTAGAGGGGCCAACGTCCTGACTTTC. Amino acid sequence: CASSEVRGANVLTF. The full variable domain, in which reference TRBV2 and TRBJ2-6 provide the parts outside the CDR3, is EPEVTQTPSHQVTQMGQEVILRCVPISNHLYFYWYRQILGQKVEFLVSFYNNEISEKSEIFDDQFSVERPDGSNFTLKIRSTKLEDSAMYFCASSEVRGANVLTFGAGSRLTVL.

The J gene is TRBJ1-2, the V gene TRBV2, with a tentative D call TRBD1 (6 bases). Germline V lookup: CDR1 SNHLY, CDR2 FYNNEI. The CDR3 has 13 amino acids. V was clipped by 3 bases and J by 7 bases, with 12 bases between them. This CDR3 reads CASSDDGGLGYTF. In DNA, the CDR3 is TGTGCCAGCAGTGATGATGGGGGGCTTGGCTACACCTTC. The full variable domain, rest sourced from reference TRBV2 and TRBJ1-2, is EPEVTQTPSHQVTQMGQEVILRCVPISNHLYFYWYRQILGQKVEFLVSFYNNEISEKSEIFDDQFSVERPDGSNFTLKIRSTKLEDSAMYFCASSDDGGLGYTFGSGTRLTVV.

The CDR3 DNA reads as TGTGCCAGTAGTATAGACAGGAACACTGAAGCTTTCTTT. It translates to CASSIDRNTEAFF. V gene TRBV19 combines with J gene TRBJ1-1; D not certain. This CDR3 spans 13 amino acids. V lost 0 bases and J lost 1, with 3 bases in between. The V gene's germline CDR1 is LNHDA and CDR2 SQIVND (reference sequence). The full variable domain, in which reference TRBV19 and TRBJ1-1 provide the parts outside the CDR3, is DGGITQSPKYLFRKEGQNVTLSCEQNLNHDAMYWYRQDPGQGLRLIYYSQIVNDFQKGDIAEGYSVSREKKESFPLTVTSAQKNPTAFYLCASSIDRNTEAFFGQGTRLTVV.

V usage is TRBV20-1 and J usage is TRBJ2-7; the D is unclear. The CDR3 runs to 11 residues. Germline V CDR1 and CDR2: DFQATT, SNEGSKA (reference sequence). V was shortened by 3 bases and J by 5 bases, with 8 bases between the two germline ends. The DNA of the CDR3 is TGCAGTGCTAGTGGAATCCACGAGCAGTACTTC. The encoded protein is CSASGIHEQYF.

In this sample, this clone turned up a few times. This chain connects TRBV5-1 to TRBJ1-2; maybe TRBD1 (6 bases). Germline CDR1 is SGHRS and CDR2 is YFSETQ. V was trimmed by 4 bases and J by 5 bases, leaving 18 bases between them. CDR3 length: 15 amino acids. DNA of the CDR3: TGCGCCAGCAGCCCGGCCGCCGGGACACCATATGGCTACACCTTC. Translating gives CASSPAAGTPYGYTF.

This chain links TRBV9 with TRBJ2-7; the D gene is possibly TRBD2 (5 bases). Germline V gene lookup returns CDR1 SGDLS and CDR2 YYNGEE. This CDR3 is built from 14 residues. The germline V and J ends were trimmed by 0 bases and 7 bases, with 14 bases remaining between them. DNA of the CDR3: TGTGCCAGCAGCGTAGGGGAGAGCCCTATAGAGCAGTACTTC. Protein product: CASSVGESPIEQYF.

J is TRBJ1-3 and V is TRBV10-3; a weak D match, TRBD1 (5 bases). Trimming stripped 3 bases from V and 0 bases from J, with 12 bases between. The germline CDR1 and CDR2 sequences are ENHRY and SYGVKD. The CDR3 contains 16 residues. The CDR3 coding sequence is TGTGCCATCAGTGACCCCACAGGTCTCTCTGGAAACACCATATATTTT. Translated: CAISDPTGLSGNTIYF.

There are a few counts of this clone. The CDR3 DNA reads as TGTGCCAGCAGTTACTCGAGGCCGGTTACGACTGAAGCTTTCTTT. This codes for CASSYSRPVTTEAFF. The rearrangement joins TRBV6-5 to TRBJ1-1, with D uncertain. Between the trimmed V and J ends, which lost 0 bases and 5 bases, there was a span of 13 bases. The length of the CDR3 is 15 residues. From germline, CDR1 is MNHEY and CDR2 SVGAGI.

The J gene is TRBJ1-1, the V gene TRBV2, with D maybe TRBD1 (6 bases). CDR3 length: 14 residues. The germline V gene has CDR1 SNHLY and CDR2 FYNNEI. Trimming shortened V by 4 bases and J by 4 bases, and 13 bases separated the two germline ends. The CDR3 region has the DNA TGTGCCAGCAGTGTGGCCAGGGGATTCACTGAAGCTTTCTTT. It translates to CASSVARGFTEAFF.

The rearrangement links TRBV9 to TRBJ1-4; 7 bases align to TRBD1. There are 14 residues in the CDR3. CDR1 SGDLS and CDR2 YYNGEE come from the germline V gene. V was pared by 2 bases and J by 8 bases, with 6 bases of the junction left unmatched. CDR3 nucleotide sequence: TGTGCCAGCAGCGTGGGACAGAGCGGAGAAAAACTGTTTTTT. This codes for CASSVGQSGEKLFF.

Only one count was recorded for this clone. The chain has TRBV27 and TRBJ2-6; the D is unclear. CDR1 and CDR2 from the germline V gene are MNHEY and SMNVEV (reference sequence). The CDR3 covers 15 residues. The ends were cut back, 7 bases at V and 0 bases at J, with 10 bases in the middle. The DNA of the CDR3 is TGTGCCAGCAAGAGCGTTGGCTCTGGGGCCAACGTCCTGACTTTC. Amino acids: CASKSVGSGANVLTF.

The chain joins TRBV7-2 to TRBJ1-1; no firm D call. V lost 0 bases and J lost 0, with 8 bases in between. Germline CDR1 SGHTA, CDR2 FQGNSA. The CDR3 sequence is 15 residues long. The CDR3 loop is CASSLAVGMNTEAFF. CDR3 coding DNA: TGTGCCAGCAGCTTAGCGGTAGGAATGAACACTGAAGCTTTCTTT.

This chain uses TRBV3-1 (or the pseudogene TRBV3-2) with TRBJ2-3; no clear D. V was cut by 0 bases and J by 14 bases, with 12 bases left in between. The CDR3 loop spans 12 amino acids. Looked up from germline, CDR1 is LGHDT and CDR2 is YNNKEL (reference sequence). CDR3 residues: CASSQDGRDPYF. CDR3 DNA: TGTGCCAGCAGCCAAGATGGGCGAGACCCGTATTTT.

The chain employs TRBV19 and TRBJ1-4; D remains unclear. Trimming removed 6 bases at V and 0 bases at J, with 11 bases between. The CDR3 has 15 residues. Germline assignment: CDR1 LNHDA and CDR2 SQIVND (reference sequence). The DNA for the CDR3 is TGTGCCAGTAGGCGGAAACTGGCAACTAATGAAAAACTGTTTTTT. Its translation is CASRRKLATNEKLFF.

The chain recombines TRBV5-1 with TRBJ1-2, with D uncertain. Trimming took 5 bases from V and 1 from J, leaving 15 bases between them. The CDR3 runs to 15 residues. Germline V gene sequence: CDR1 SGHRS, CDR2 YFSETQ. CDR3 loop: CASRRDTQVNYGYTF. In DNA form, the CDR3 reads TGCGCCAGCAGACGAGACACGCAGGTTAACTATGGCTACACCTTC.

J is TRBJ1-2 and V is TRBV9, with TRBD1 as a possible D gene (6 bases). V dropped 4 bases and J dropped 7 bases, with 14 bases sitting between them. Germline V gene lookup returns CDR1 SGDLS and CDR2 YYNGEE. This CDR3 spans 13 amino acids. The CDR3 here is CASSHPGGGGYTF. The CDR3 region has the DNA TGTGCCAGCAGCCACCCGGGGGGCGGTGGCTACACCTTC. Looking up the rest from reference TRBV9 and TRBJ1-2 gives the full variable domain: DSGVTQTPKHLITATGQRVTLRCSPRSGDLSVYWYQQSLDQGLQFLIQYYNGEERAKGNILERFSAQQFPDLHSELNLSSLELGDSALYFCASSHPGGGGYTFGSGTRLTVV.

This chain uses TRBV28 with TRBJ2-1; D not certain. The length of the CDR3 is 15 residues. V was pared by 3 bases and J by 0 bases, with 9 bases between. Germline V gives CDR1 MDHEN, CDR2 SYDVKM. CDR3 in amino acids: CASSLVGSSYNEQFF. The CDR3 DNA reads TGTGCCAGCAGTTTGGTGGGAAGCTCCTACAATGAGCAGTTCTTC.

The rearrangement joins TRBV3-1 (or the pseudogene TRBV3-2) to TRBJ2-1, with no clear D. V shed 0 bases and J shed 11 bases, with 14 bases lying between them. Germline values: CDR1 LGHDT, CDR2 YNNKEL (reference sequence). This CDR3 spans 14 amino acids. CDR3 amino acids: CASSQDLGVGKQFF. The CDR3 DNA reads TGTGCCAGCAGCCAAGATCTCGGAGTTGGTAAGCAGTTCTTC.